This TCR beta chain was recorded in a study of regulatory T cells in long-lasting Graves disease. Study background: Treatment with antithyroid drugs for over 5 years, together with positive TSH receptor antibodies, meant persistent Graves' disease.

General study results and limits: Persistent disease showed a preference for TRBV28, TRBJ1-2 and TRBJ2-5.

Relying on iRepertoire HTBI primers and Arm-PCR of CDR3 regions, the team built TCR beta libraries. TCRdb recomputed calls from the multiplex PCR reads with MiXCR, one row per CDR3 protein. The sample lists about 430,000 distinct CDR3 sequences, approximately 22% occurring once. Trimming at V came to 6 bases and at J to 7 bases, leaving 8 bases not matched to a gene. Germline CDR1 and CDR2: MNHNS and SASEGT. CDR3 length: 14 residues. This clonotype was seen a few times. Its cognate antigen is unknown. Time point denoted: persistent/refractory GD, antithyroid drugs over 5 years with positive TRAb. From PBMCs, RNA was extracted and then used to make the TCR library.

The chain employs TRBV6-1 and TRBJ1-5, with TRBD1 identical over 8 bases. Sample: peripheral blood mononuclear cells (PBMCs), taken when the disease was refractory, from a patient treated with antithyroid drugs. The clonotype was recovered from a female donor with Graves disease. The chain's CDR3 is CASSRWTGIQPQHF. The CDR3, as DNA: TGTGCCAGCAGCCGTTGGACAGGGATACAGCCCCAGCATTTT.